This passage covers 10 T cell receptor beta chains from one sample sequenced in a study of blood T cells in healthy people across ages. Next came a second PCR, run for 7 to 11 cycles, which used a sample-barcoded 5' primer along with a J-beta primer mix. TCRdb re-called the 5' RACE reads through MiXCR, storing one row per CDR3 protein. The table shows roughly 2 million distinct CDR3 sequences, with around half occurring only once. The sequencing sample was made of blood. The receptors derive from a woman in her 40s in good health.

The rearrangement joins TRBV12-5 to TRBJ2-1; 7 bases are a match to TRBD1. Germline values: CDR1 LGHNT, CDR2 FRNRAP. V was pared by 1 base and J by 8 bases, with 2 bases of the junction left unmatched. This CDR3 is 13 amino acids long. CDR3 in amino acids: CASGLGTGDEQFF. The CDR3 nucleotides are TGTGCTAGTGGTTTGGGTACAGGGGATGAGCAGTTCTTC. Full variable domain (remainder filled in from reference TRBV12-5 and TRBJ2-1): DARVTQTPRHKVTEMGQEVTMRCQPILGHNTVFWYRQTMMQGLELLAYFRNRAPLDDSGMPKDRFSAEMPDATLATLKIQPSEPRDSAVYFCASGLGTGDEQFFGPGTRLTVL.

The chain carries TRBV9 and TRBJ2-3, with 8 positions matching TRBD2. The length of the CDR3 is 17 residues. Unmatched junction bases numbered 8, after V lost 2 bases and J lost 0 bases. Germline V gene data show CDR1 as SGDLS and CDR2 as YYNGEE. The DNA of the CDR3 is TGTGCCAGCAGCGTGAAAAGCGGGGGTGTTAGCACAGATACGCAGTATTTT. Translating it yields CASSVKSGGVSTDTQYF.

The sample holds a few counts of this clonotype. The CDR3 coding sequence is TGCAGCGCCCCGGGACAGATTAATGAAAAACTGTTTTTT. This sequence encodes CSAPGQINEKLFF. The V call is TRBV20-1, the J call TRBJ1-4; 7 bases line up with TRBD1. In germline, CDR1 is DFQATT, CDR2 SNEGSKA (reference sequence). This CDR3 comprises 13 residues.

The rearrangement links TRBV6-5 to TRBJ1-6; the match to TRBD1 covers 9 bases. This CDR3 is 16 amino acids long. Germline values: CDR1 MNHEY, CDR2 SVGAGI. V was pared by 6 bases and J by 7 bases, with 10 bases of the junction left unmatched. The chain's CDR3 is CASSPNPGTGNSPLHF. The DNA of the CDR3 is TGTGCCAGCAGCCCTAATCCGGGGACAGGGAATTCACCCCTCCACTTT.

This chain joins TRBV7-2 and TRBJ2-7; TRBD2 agrees at 7 bases. J lost 2 bases, V lost 5 bases, and 9 bases had no gene match. Germline lookup yields CDR1 SGHTA and CDR2 FQGNSA. The CDR3 spans 15 residues. CDR3 DNA sequence: TGTGCCAGCAGCCCTCGGCCGGGGGGAACCTACGAGCAGTACTTC. It translates to CASSPRPGGTYEQYF. The variable domain in full, completed from reference TRBV7-2 and TRBJ2-7, reads GAGVSQSPSNKVTEKGKDVELRCDPISGHTALYWYRQSLGQGLEFLIYFQGNSAPDKSGLPSDRFSAERTGGSVSTLTIQRTQQEDSAVYLCASSPRPGGTYEQYFGPGTRLTVT.

The chain links TRBV5-1 to TRBJ1-2; D gene uncertain. CDR1 SGHRS and CDR2 YFSETQ come from the germline V gene. Trimming removed 3 bases at V and 4 bases at J, with 13 bases between. The CDR3 runs 14 residues. Here the CDR3 reads CASSSDGLVYGYTF. The CDR3 DNA sequence: TGCGCCAGCAGCTCGGACGGTCTCGTCTATGGCTACACCTTC.

This clonotype was picked up a small number of times. J is TRBJ2-5 and V is TRBV27; 9 bases agree with TRBD2. This CDR3 spans 17 amino acids. The V gene's germline CDR1 is MNHEY and CDR2 SMNVEV (reference sequence). The V and J ends lost 5 bases and 1 base, in that order; junction bases with no gene match: 11. The CDR3 sequence is CASSPTGLASFQETQYF. CDR3 in DNA: TGTGCCAGCAGTCCGACCGGACTAGCGAGCTTCCAAGAGACCCAGTACTTC.

The chain recombines TRBV28 with TRBJ2-1, with 7 bases aligning to TRBD2. CDR3 length equals 15 residues. V shed 3 bases and J 8 bases; nucleotides not matched to a gene: 10. Germline V gene data show CDR1 as MDHEN and CDR2 as SYDVKM. The CDR3 DNA follows: TGTGCCAGCAGTTTCCCAGCGGGGATAGGGCATGAGCAGTTCTTC. Protein: CASSFPAGIGHEQFF.

The chain has TRBV7-2 and TRBJ2-1; D remains unclear. Germline V gene lookup returns CDR1 SGHTA and CDR2 FQGNSA. V lost 4 bases and J lost 7, with 14 bases in between. This CDR3 region has 14 residues. The CDR3: CASSSYTLGNEQFF. CDR3 coding DNA: TGTGCCAGCAGCTCCTATACACTGGGGAATGAGCAGTTCTTC. Complete variable domain (other parts from reference TRBV7-2 and TRBJ2-1): GAGVSQSPSNKVTEKGKDVELRCDPISGHTALYWYRQSLGQGLEFLIYFQGNSAPDKSGLPSDRFSAERTGGSVSTLTIQRTQQEDSAVYLCASSSYTLGNEQFFGPGTRLTVL.

The gene calls are TRBV25-1 and TRBJ1-2, with 7 positions matching TRBD1. V shed 3 bases, J shed 4 bases, and the junction held 8 bases outside the gene matches. The CDR3 extends over 15 amino acids. Germline loops: CDR1 MGHDK, CDR2 SYGVNS. The CDR3 reads CASSDPGRDSYGYTF. The CDR3 DNA follows: TGTGCCAGCAGTGACCCTGGCAGGGACAGCTATGGCTACACCTTC.